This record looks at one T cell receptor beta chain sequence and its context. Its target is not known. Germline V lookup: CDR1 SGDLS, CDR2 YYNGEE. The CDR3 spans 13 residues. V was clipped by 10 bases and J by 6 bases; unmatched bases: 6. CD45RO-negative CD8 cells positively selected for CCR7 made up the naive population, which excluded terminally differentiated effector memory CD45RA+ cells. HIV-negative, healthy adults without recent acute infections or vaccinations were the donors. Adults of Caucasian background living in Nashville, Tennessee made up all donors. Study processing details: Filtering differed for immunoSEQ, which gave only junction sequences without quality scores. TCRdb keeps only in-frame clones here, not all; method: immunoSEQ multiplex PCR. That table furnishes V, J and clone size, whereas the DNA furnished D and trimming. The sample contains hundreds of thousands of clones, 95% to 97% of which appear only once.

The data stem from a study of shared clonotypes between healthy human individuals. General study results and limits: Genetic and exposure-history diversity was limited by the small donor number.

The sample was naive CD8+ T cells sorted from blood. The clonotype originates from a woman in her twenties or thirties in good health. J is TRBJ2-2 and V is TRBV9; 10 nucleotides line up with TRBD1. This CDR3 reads CASDRGHAGELFF. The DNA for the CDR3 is TGTGCCTCAGACAGGGGGCATGCCGGGGAGCTGTTTTTT.